A single sample is the source of the 21 T cell receptor beta chains below, sequenced in a study of blood T cell repertoires in COVID-19. The protocol was immunoSEQ multiplex PCR, while the TCRdb copy is restricted to in-frame clones and leaves out a portion. Of around 150,000 clones in the sample, 79% were seen once. The source material was peripheral blood. The receptors here all came from a man aged 45 to 65 with active or convalescent COVID-19.

This chain connects TRBV19 to TRBJ1-2; 10 nucleotides agree with TRBD1. V lost 7 bases, J lost 7 bases, and 18 bases stayed unmatched. CDR1 is LNHDA and CDR2 is SQIVND in the germline V gene (reference sequence). This CDR3 is 17 amino acids long. The CDR3: CASTILAGTGAFRGYTF. CDR3 nucleotides: TGTGCCAGTACCATCTTGGCAGGGACAGGGGCCTTTCGTGGCTACACCTTC.

This sequence joins TRBV7-9 and TRBJ1-1; possibly TRBD1 for D (6 bases). CDR1 and CDR2 from the germline V gene are SEHNR and FQNEAQ (reference sequence). V was pared by 6 bases and J by 1 base, with 15 bases between. The CDR3 has 15 amino acids. Here the CDR3 reads CASRFGQRPNTEAFF. CDR3 sequence (DNA): TGTGCCAGCAGATTCGGACAGAGACCGAACACTGAAGCTTTCTTT.

The chain recombines TRBV11-3 with TRBJ2-1, with TRBD2 identical over 7 bases. This CDR3 has 15 amino acids. Germline-derived CDR1 and CDR2 are SGHNT and YENEEA. Unmatched junction bases numbered 6, after V lost 4 bases and J lost 3 bases. In nucleotides, the CDR3 is TGTGCCAGCAGCTGGGGACGGGGGGTCTACAATGAGCAGTTCTTC. Translating it yields CASSWGRGVYNEQFF.

The rearrangement joins TRBV7-8 to TRBJ2-5, with 9 bases identical to TRBD2. The CDR3 loop spans 14 amino acids. V lost 6 bases to trimming and J lost 4 bases; unmatched junction nucleotides: 6. CDR1 SGHVS and CDR2 FQNEAQ come from the germline V gene. This CDR3 is CASRRGGASETQYF. The CDR3 nucleotides are TGTGCCAGCAGGCGGGGGGGAGCCTCAGAGACCCAGTACTTC.

V and J are TRBV11-3 and TRBJ2-1; a possible D gene is TRBD1 (5 bases). Trimming removed 1 base from V and 8 bases from J, with 12 bases in between. From germline, CDR1 is SGHNT and CDR2 YENEEA. The CDR3 totals 14 residues. CDR3 sequence: CASSLGWGRDEQFF. CDR3 DNA: TGTGCCAGCAGCTTAGGATGGGGCCGGGATGAGCAGTTCTTC.

The gene calls are TRBV3-1 (or the pseudogene TRBV3-2) and TRBJ2-4, with D uncertain. The CDR3 is made up of 14 amino acids. Germline assignment: CDR1 LGHDT and CDR2 YNNKEL (reference sequence). V lost 1 base, J lost 1 base, and 5 bases lay in between. The CDR3 nucleotides are TGTGCCAGCAGCCAAGTAATCGCCAAAAACATTCAGTACTTC. Amino acids: CASSQVIAKNIQYF.

Of note for this clone: Other nucleotide sequences from this sample produce the same CDR3. The V and J genes are TRBV18 and TRBJ1-5, with 9 bases that match TRBD1. V lost 2 bases and J lost 4; bases outside the gene matches: 0. The CDR3 length is 14 residues. Germline CDR1 reads KGHSH; CDR2 reads LQKENI. In DNA, the CDR3 is TGTGCCAGCTCACCAGGGACAGGGAATCAGCCCCAGCATTTT. Translated: CASSPGTGNQPQHF.

This CDR3 is CASRGQPGNNSPLHF. The CDR3 nucleotides are TGTGCCAGCAGAGGTCAACCAGGGAACAATTCACCCCTCCACTTT. The rearrangement links TRBV6-5 to TRBJ1-6, with a tentative D call TRBD1 (5 bases). Per germline, CDR1 MNHEY and CDR2 SVGAGI. V shed 6 bases and J shed 7 bases, with 16 bases lying between them. This CDR3 is built from 15 residues.

The V gene is TRBV30, the J gene TRBJ2-7; 7 bases are a match to TRBD1. The CDR3 runs 15 residues. The junction had 6 bases not matched to a gene; V was cut back by 0 bases and J by 1 base. Germline V gives CDR1 GTSNPN, CDR2 SVGIG (reference sequence). CDR3 coding DNA: TGTGCCTGGAGTGTATGGGACAGAGAATCCTACGAGCAGTACTTC. Amino acid sequence: CAWSVWDRESYEQYF. Variable domain in full (rest from reference TRBV30 and TRBJ2-7): SQTIHQWPATLVQPVGSPLSLECTVEGTSNPNLYWYRQAAGRGLQLLFYSVGIGQISSEVPQNLSASRPQDRQFILSSKKLLLSDSGFYLCAWSVWDRESYEQYFGPGTRLTVT.

This clone showed up just a few times. This chain connects TRBV30 to TRBJ1-1; D is unresolved. The length of the CDR3 is 13 residues. V dropped 0 bases and J dropped 2 bases, with 7 bases sitting between them. CDR1 is GTSNPN, CDR2 SVGIG, per germline (reference sequence). DNA for the CDR3: TGTGCCTGGAGTGTATTCGGTAACACTGAAGCTTTCTTT. Translating it yields CAWSVFGNTEAFF.

The CDR3 DNA follows: TGTGCCAGTAGTATAGTGGCAGGGGAGGATACGCAGTATTTT. It yields the protein CASSIVAGEDTQYF. The rearrangement uses TRBV19 and TRBJ2-3; maybe TRBD1 (6 bases). The CDR3 covers 14 residues. CDR1 and CDR2 from the germline V gene are LNHDA and SQIVND (reference sequence). V was clipped by 1 base and J by 6 bases, with 11 bases between them.

This chain connects TRBV4-1 to TRBJ2-1; TRBD2 agrees at 9 bases. CDR3 length: 16 amino acids. CDR1 is MGHRA and CDR2 is YSYEKL in the germline V gene. The trim removed 3 bases at V and 8 bases at J, leaving 11 bases unmatched. Written as DNA, the CDR3 is TGCGCCAGCAGCCAGTCTCGGCGCGGGAGGGCCTATGAGCAGTTCTTC. As protein: CASSQSRRGRAYEQFF.

The chain links TRBV28 to TRBJ1-5, with 8 bases lining up with TRBD1. The CDR3 loop spans 14 amino acids. The V gene's germline CDR1 is MDHEN and CDR2 SYDVKM. V lost 7 bases and J lost 2; bases outside the gene matches: 4. The CDR3 nucleotides read TGTGCCAGCAACACAGGGGGTGGCAATCAGCCCCAGCATTTT. Its translation is CASNTGGGNQPQHF.

This clone has only a few counts. The chain uses TRBV28 and TRBJ2-1, with a possible D match to TRBD1 (5 bases). V gave up 3 bases and J gave up 0 bases, with 12 bases separating them. CDR1 is MDHEN and CDR2 is SYDVKM in the germline V gene. The CDR3 spans 16 residues. The chain's CDR3 is CASSFGAISSYNEQFF. DNA of the CDR3: TGTGCCAGCAGTTTTGGGGCTATAAGCTCCTACAATGAGCAGTTCTTC.

The J gene is TRBJ2-7, the V gene TRBV4-1; D remains ambiguous. Trimming cost V 0 bases and J 3 bases, with 6 bases left between them. The CDR3 is made up of 13 amino acids. CDR1 is MGHRA, CDR2 YSYEKL, per germline. The CDR3 coding sequence is TGCGCCAGCAGCCAAGACAGGCTCTACGAGCAGTACTTC. Encoded protein: CASSQDRLYEQYF.

The rearrangement links TRBV3-1 (or the pseudogene TRBV3-2) to TRBJ2-3; D remains unclear. Germline values: CDR1 LGHDT, CDR2 YNNKEL (reference sequence). V dropped 1 base and J dropped 1 base, with 3 bases sitting between them. The CDR3 sequence is 13 residues long. The CDR3 loop reads CASSQGGTDTQYF. As DNA, the CDR3 is TGTGCCAGCAGCCAAGGCGGCACAGATACGCAGTATTTT.

CDR3: CASSPRLGAGNTIYF. For the CDR3, the DNA is TGTGCCAGCAGCCCCCGGTTGGGAGCGGGAAACACCATATATTTT. The chain employs TRBV4-2 and TRBJ1-3; D gene uncertain. The CDR3 is made up of 15 amino acids. Trimming took off 4 bases at V and 4 bases at J, with 14 bases between the two ends. The germline CDR1 and CDR2 sequences are LGHNA and YNFKEQ.

In its sample, this clone was seen once. V usage is TRBV28 and J usage is TRBJ2-7; 7 positions match TRBD1. CDR1 MDHEN and CDR2 SYDVKM come from the germline V gene. The CDR3 contains 14 residues. The V segment lost 2 bases and the J segment 5 bases; nucleotides outside the gene matches: 6. This chain's CDR3 is CASSLPDRVNEQYF. The CDR3 DNA reads as TGTGCCAGCAGTTTACCAGACAGGGTAAACGAGCAGTACTTC.

The gene calls are TRBV19 and TRBJ2-2; D possibly corresponds to TRBD2 (6 bases). Germline V lookup: CDR1 LNHDA, CDR2 SQIVND (reference sequence). V dropped 4 bases and J dropped 5 bases, with 11 bases sitting between them. The CDR3 sequence is 14 residues long. CDR3 nucleotide sequence: TGTGCCAGTAGTAGACTAGACGTTACCGGGGAGCTGTTTTTT. Translated: CASSRLDVTGELFF.

The sample holds a few counts of this clone. This CDR3 is CASSQDLLFGSYSYEQYF. The CDR3 nucleotides read TGTGCCAGCAGCCAAGATCTTCTTTTCGGGAGTTACTCCTACGAGCAGTACTTC. The gene calls are TRBV3-1 (or the pseudogene TRBV3-2) and TRBJ2-7, with a weak D call TRBD2 (6 bases). The V end lost 0 bases, the J end lost 0 bases, and 18 bases lay between the germline ends. The CDR3 loop spans 18 amino acids. Germline V CDR1 and CDR2: LGHDT, YNNKEL (reference sequence).

The V gene is TRBV27, the J gene TRBJ2-1; maybe TRBD1 (5 bases). Germline V CDR1 and CDR2: MNHEY, SMNVEV (reference sequence). CDR3 length: 12 amino acids. The V and J ends lost 2 bases and 7 bases respectively, with 6 bases between them. In DNA form, the CDR3 reads TGTGCCAGCAGTTTAGACAGTAATGAGCAGTTCTTC. This encodes CASSLDSNEQFF.